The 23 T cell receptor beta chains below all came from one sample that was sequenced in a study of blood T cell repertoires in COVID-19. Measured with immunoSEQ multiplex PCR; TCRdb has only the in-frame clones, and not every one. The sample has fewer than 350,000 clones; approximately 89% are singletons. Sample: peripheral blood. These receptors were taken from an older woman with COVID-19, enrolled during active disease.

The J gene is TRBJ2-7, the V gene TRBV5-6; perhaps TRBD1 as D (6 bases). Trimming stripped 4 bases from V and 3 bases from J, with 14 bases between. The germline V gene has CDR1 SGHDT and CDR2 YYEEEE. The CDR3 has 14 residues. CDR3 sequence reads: CASSNPTGIYEQYF. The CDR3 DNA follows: TGTGCCAGCAGCAACCCGACAGGAATCTACGAGCAGTACTTC.

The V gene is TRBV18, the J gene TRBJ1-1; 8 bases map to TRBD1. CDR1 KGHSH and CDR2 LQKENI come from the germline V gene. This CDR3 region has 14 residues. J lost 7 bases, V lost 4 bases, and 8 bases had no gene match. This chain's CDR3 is CASSLGQGANEAFF. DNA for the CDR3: TGTGCCAGCTCACTAGGACAGGGCGCTAATGAAGCTTTCTTT. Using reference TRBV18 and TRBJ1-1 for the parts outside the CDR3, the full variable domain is NAGVMQNPRHLVRRRGQEARLRCSPMKGHSHVYWYRQLPEEGLKFMVYLQKENIIDESGMPKERFSAEFPKEGPSILRIQQVVRGDSAAYFCASSLGQGANEAFFGQGTRLTVV.

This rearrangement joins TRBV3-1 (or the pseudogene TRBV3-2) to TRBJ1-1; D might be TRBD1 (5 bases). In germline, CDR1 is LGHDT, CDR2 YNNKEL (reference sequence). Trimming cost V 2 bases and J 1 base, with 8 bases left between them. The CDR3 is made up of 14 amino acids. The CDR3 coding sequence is TGTGCCAGCAGCCAACAGGGATGGAACACTGAAGCTTTCTTT. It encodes CASSQQGWNTEAFF.

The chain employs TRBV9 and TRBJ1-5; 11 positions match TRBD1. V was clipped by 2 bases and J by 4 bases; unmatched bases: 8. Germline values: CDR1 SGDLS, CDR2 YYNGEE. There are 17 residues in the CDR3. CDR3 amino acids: CASSVGQGVMGNQPQHF. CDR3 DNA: TGTGCCAGCAGCGTGGGACAGGGGGTGATGGGGAATCAGCCCCAGCATTTT. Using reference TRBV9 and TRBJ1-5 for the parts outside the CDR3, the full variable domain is DSGVTQTPKHLITATGQRVTLRCSPRSGDLSVYWYQQSLDQGLQFLIQYYNGEERAKGNILERFSAQQFPDLHSELNLSSLELGDSALYFCASSVGQGVMGNQPQHFGDGTRLSIL.

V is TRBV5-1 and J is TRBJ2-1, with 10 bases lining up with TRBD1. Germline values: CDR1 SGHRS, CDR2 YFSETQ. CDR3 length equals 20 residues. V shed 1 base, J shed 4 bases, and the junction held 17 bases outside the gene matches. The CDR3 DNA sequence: TGCGCCAGCAGCTTGAAGGAGACAGGGGGCTCCCTATACGCTTACAATGAGCAGTTCTTC. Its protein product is CASSLKETGGSLYAYNEQFF.

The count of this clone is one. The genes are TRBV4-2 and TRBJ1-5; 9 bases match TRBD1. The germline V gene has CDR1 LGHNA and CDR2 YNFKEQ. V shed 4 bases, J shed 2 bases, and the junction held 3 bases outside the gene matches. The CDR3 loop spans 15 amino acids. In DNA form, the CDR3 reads TGTGCCAGCAGCCGGGACAGGGTAGGCAATCAGCCCCAGCATTTT. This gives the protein CASSRDRVGNQPQHF.

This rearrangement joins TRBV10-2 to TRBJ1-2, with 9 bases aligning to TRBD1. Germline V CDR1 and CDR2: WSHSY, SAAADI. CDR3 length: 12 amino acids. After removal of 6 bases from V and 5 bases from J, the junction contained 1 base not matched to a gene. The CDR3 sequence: CASSGQGYGYTF. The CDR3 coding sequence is TGCGCCAGCAGCGGACAGGGGTATGGCTACACCTTC.

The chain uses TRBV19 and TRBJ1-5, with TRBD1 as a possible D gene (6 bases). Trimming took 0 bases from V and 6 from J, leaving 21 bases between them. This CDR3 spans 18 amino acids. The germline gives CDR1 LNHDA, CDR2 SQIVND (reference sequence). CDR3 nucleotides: TGTGCCAGTAGTATAGACGGCGCAGCCCCAGGGGTTACTCAGCCCCAGCATTTT. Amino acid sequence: CASSIDGAAPGVTQPQHF.

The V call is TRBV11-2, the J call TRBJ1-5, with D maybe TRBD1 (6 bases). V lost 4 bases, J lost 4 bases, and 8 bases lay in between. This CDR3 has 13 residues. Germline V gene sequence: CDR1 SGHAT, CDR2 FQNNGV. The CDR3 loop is CASSSDRNQPQHF. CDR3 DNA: TGTGCCAGCAGCTCGGACAGAAATCAGCCCCAGCATTTT.

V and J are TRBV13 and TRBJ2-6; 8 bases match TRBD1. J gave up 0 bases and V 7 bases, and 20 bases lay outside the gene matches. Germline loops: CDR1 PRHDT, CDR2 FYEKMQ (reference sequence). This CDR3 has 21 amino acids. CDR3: CASTLAPRTGRFFSGANVLTF. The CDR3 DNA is TGTGCCAGCACACTTGCCCCTCGGACAGGGAGGTTTTTCTCTGGGGCCAACGTCCTGACTTTC.

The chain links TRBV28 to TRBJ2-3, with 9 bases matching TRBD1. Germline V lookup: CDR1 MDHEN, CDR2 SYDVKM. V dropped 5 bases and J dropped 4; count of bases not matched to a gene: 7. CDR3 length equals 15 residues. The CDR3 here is CASSPGTGPADTQYF. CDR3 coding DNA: TGTGCCAGCAGTCCGGGGACAGGGCCAGCAGATACGCAGTATTTT.

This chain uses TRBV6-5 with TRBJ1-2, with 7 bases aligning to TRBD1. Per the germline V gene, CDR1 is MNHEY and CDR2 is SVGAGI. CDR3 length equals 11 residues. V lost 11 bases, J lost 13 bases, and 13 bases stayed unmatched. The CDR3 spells CASSSAGGSTF. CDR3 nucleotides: TGTGCCTCCAGCTCAGCAGGGGGATCCACCTTC.

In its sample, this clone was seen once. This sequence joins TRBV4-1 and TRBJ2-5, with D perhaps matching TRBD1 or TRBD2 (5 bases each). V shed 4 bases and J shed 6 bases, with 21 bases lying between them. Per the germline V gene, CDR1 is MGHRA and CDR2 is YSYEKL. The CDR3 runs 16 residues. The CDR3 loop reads CASSPEGWGHSQTQYF. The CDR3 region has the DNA TGCGCCAGCAGCCCAGAGGGGTGGGGCCACAGCCAGACCCAGTACTTC.

As DNA, the CDR3 is TGTGCCAGCAGGCGTCGTCTGGAGGCCCCGGAGACCCAGTACTTC. It codes for CASRRRLEAPETQYF. The genes are TRBV7-3 and TRBJ2-5; D may be TRBD2 (5 bases). CDR3 length: 15 residues. V lost 6 bases to trimming and J lost 5 bases, with 19 bases between them. In germline, CDR1 is SGHTA, CDR2 FQGTGA.

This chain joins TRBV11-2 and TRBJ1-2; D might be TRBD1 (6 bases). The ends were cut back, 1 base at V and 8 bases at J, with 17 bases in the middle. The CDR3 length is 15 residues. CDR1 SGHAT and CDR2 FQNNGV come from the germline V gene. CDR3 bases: TGTGCCAGCAGCTTAGCGGGTCGGGGGGCTTACGGCTACACCTTC. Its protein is CASSLAGRGAYGYTF.

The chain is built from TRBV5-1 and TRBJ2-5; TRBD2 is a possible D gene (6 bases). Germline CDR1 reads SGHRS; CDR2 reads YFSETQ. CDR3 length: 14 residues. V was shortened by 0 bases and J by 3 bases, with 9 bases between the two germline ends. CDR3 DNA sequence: TGCGCCAGCAGCTTGGTGGCGGGGAAAGAGACCCAGTACTTC. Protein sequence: CASSLVAGKETQYF.

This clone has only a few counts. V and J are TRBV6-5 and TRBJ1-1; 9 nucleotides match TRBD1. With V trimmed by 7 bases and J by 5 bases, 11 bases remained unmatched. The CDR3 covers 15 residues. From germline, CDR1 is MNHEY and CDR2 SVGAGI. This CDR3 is CASTQGALGGTEAFF. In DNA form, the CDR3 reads TGTGCCAGCACACAGGGGGCCCTCGGGGGGACTGAAGCTTTCTTT.

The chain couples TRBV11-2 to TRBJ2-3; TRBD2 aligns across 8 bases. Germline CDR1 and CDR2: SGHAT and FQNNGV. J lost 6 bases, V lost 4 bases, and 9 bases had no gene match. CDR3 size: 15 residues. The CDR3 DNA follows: TGTGCCAGCAGCTCCCGGGGGGGGAGATGGGATACGCAGTATTTT. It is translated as CASSSRGGRWDTQYF. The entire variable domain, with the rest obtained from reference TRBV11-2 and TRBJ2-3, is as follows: EAGVAQSPRYKIIEKRQSVAFWCNPISGHATLYWYQQILGQGPKLLIQFQNNGVVDDSQLPKDRFSAERLKGVDSTLKIQPAKLEDSAVYLCASSSRGGRWDTQYFGPGTRLTVL.

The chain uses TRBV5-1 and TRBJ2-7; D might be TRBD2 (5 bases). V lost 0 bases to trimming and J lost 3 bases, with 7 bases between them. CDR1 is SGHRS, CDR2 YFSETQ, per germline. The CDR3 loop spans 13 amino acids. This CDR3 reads CASSLAEGYEQYF. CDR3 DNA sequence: TGCGCCAGCAGCTTGGCCGAGGGCTACGAGCAGTACTTC.

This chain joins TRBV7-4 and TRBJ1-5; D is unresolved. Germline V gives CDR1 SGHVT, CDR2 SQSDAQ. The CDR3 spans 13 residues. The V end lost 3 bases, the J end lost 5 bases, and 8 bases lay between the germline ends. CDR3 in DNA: TGTGCCAGCAGCTTTCAGCGTGATCAGCCCCAGCATTTT. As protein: CASSFQRDQPQHF.

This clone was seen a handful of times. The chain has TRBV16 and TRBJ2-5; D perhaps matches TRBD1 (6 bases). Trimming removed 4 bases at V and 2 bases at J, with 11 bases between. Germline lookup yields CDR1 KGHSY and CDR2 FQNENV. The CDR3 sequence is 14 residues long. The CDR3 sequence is CASSRDRPQETQYF. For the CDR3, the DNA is TGTGCCAGCAGCCGAGACAGGCCTCAAGAGACCCAGTACTTC.

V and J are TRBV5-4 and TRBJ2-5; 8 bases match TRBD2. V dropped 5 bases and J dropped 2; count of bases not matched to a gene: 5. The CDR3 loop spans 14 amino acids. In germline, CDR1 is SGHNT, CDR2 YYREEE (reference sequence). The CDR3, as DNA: TGTGCCAGCAGTCGCGGGGGGCCACAAGAGACCCAGTACTTC. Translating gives CASSRGGPQETQYF.

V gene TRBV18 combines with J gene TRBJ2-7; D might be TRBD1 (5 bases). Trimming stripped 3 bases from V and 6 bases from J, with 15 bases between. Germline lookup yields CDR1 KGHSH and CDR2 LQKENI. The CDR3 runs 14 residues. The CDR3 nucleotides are TGTGCCAGCTCACCCGGGCAGGGTCCCGCCGAGCAGTACTTC. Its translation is CASSPGQGPAEQYF.